This TCR beta chain was identified during a study of metastatic and nonmetastatic thyroid tumors. Study details: The authors compared repertoires across blood and tumor or nodule tissue from malignant and benign thyroid patients.

Patients were all untreated before their thyroid surgery. Study-level points and caveats: Patients with malignant thyroid tumors reportedly had significantly higher TCR beta diversity than those with benign nodules, in blood and tumor.

Germline V CDR1 and CDR2: MNHEY, SVGEGT. Trimming took 5 bases from V and 0 from J; bases not matched to a gene: 10. The length of the CDR3 is 17 residues. This clone was seen a handful of times. The antigen remains undetermined. Per the original data handling: Building a distant-metastasis classifier for papillary thyroid cancer drew on CDR3 differences across clinicopathological groups. With MiXCR, TCRdb called clones anew from the PCR reads. The V and J calls come from TCRdb's annotation, not from the publication. The table has 6,000 or so clones, roughly 27% seen once. The TCR sequence derives from a female donor with papillary thyroid cancer or a benign thyroid nodule (not recorded which). Some clones in this sample may be carry-over from other donors' samples. The sample comprised adjacent normal tissue. This chain joins TRBV6-2 or TRBV6-3 and TRBJ2-3, with 8 bases aligning to TRBD2. Written as DNA, the CDR3 is TGTGCCAGCAGTCACACATCGGGAGGGCTCAGCACAGATACGCAGTATTTT. The encoded protein is CASSHTSGGLSTDTQYF.